This T cell receptor (beta chain) was obtained from a study of OX40 agonist ivuxolimab in advanced cancers. Overall study context: From about 23 to 85 years was the age range, with a mean of approximately 58 years, and roughly 83% were male.

Whole-study findings and limits: Compared with CD4+, CD8+ T cells on average had more expanded clones. Clonal expansion from baseline to week 6 occurred in both CD4+ and CD8+ T cells.

Libraries were prepared by immunoSEQ multiplex PCR; TCRdb keeps only in-frame clonotypes and omits some of them. Counted here are around 82,000 clones, more than 75% occurring once; the ten biggest clones make up around 0.5%. Notes on this clone: Its antigen is still unknown.

V was shortened by 0 bases and J by 5 bases, with 7 bases between the two germline ends. The CDR3 has 13 amino acids. Germline CDR1 WNHNN, CDR2 SYGVQD (reference sequence). The V and J genes are TRBV10-1 and TRBJ1-2; maybe TRBD1 (6 bases). Source: CD4+ or CD8+ T cells sorted from blood, taken in a trial of the OX40 agonist ivuxolimab. This clonotype was sampled from an adult with an advanced solid tumor such as melanoma, head and neck, liver or kidney cancer. As DNA, the CDR3 is TGCGCCAGCAGTGAGTCGGGACAATATGGCTACACCTTC. Translating gives CASSESGQYGYTF.